The sequence of this T cell receptor beta chain was determined in a study of blood T cell repertoires in COVID-19. At the level of the study: The samples span acute and convalescent COVID-19 from the United States, Italy and Spain. T cells, B-cell-depleted T cells, or PBMCs provided the cDNA or gDNA that served as material.

Germline assignment: CDR1 MNHNS and CDR2 SASEGT. This CDR3 has 11 residues. In regard to this clone: One end of the junction is discordant with germline, which a read error may explain.

Original analysis: Estimation of nucleated cell counts was performed using reference gene primer amplification. Assay: immunoSEQ multiplex PCR; the TCRdb copy retains only in-frame clones and omits some. The DNA gave D and trimming, while V, J and clone size come from that table. The data contain 60,000 or so clones, roughly nine tenths of them singletons. J is TRBJ1-5 and V is TRBV6-1; 11 nucleotides match TRBD1. This TCR came from a man aged 55 to 70 with acute or convalescent COVID-19. Sequencing was done on a sample of peripheral blood. In DNA form, the CDR3 reads TGCGGGACAGGGGGTAATCAGCCCCAGCATTTT. Translation: CGTGGNQPQHF.